The 13 T cell receptor beta chains reported below all come from one sample, sequenced in a study of HIV-infected patients and healthy controls. The repertoire came from unfractionated whole blood and reflected all unsorted peripheral T cells. Reverse transcription used approximately 500 ng RNA and constant-region primers for alpha and beta. Separate chain-specific third strand synthesis with multiplexing indices produced the alpha and beta libraries. MiXCR, run by TCRdb on the 5' RACE reads, gives a single entry per CDR3 protein. This sample has about 16,000 distinct CDR3 sequences, with more than 8% found just once. Sequencing used blood. The receptors here all came from an adult in good health.

This clonotype was seen many times. The chain joins TRBV14 to TRBJ2-3; a weak D match, TRBD2 (6 bases). Trimming removed 4 bases from V and 2 bases from J, with 7 bases in between. This CDR3 spans 13 amino acids. From germline, CDR1 is SGHDN and CDR2 FVKESK. Here the CDR3 reads CASSLLATDTQYF. The CDR3 DNA sequence: TGTGCCAGCAGCCTACTAGCCACAGATACGCAGTATTTT.

The sample holds many counts of this clonotype. This chain joins TRBV7-9 and TRBJ1-3; no firm D call. V lost 2 bases to trimming and J lost 2 bases, with 13 bases between them. The CDR3 consists of 16 residues. CDR1 is SEHNR and CDR2 is FQNEAQ in the germline V gene (reference sequence). This chain's CDR3 is CASSLSPTVAGNTIYF. The CDR3 DNA sequence: TGTGCCAGCAGCTTATCCCCGACGGTCGCTGGAAACACCATATATTTT.

This clonotype occurred many times. The CDR3 DNA follows: TGTGCCAGCAGCCCACATCTGACGGAGCGGGATCCCTACGAGCAGTACTTC. Translation: CASSPHLTERDPYEQYF. The chain has TRBV7-9 and TRBJ2-7, with 7 bases identical to TRBD2. The CDR3 sequence is 17 residues long. Germline V gene sequence: CDR1 SEHNR, CDR2 FQNEAQ (reference sequence). Losses at the gene ends were 5 bases for V and 2 bases for J; bases not matched to a gene: 15.

The chain is built from TRBV3-1 and TRBJ2-7, with D perhaps TRBD2 (7 bases). With 5 bases removed from V and 2 bases from J, the gap between germline ends came to 19 bases. Germline CDR1 LGHDT, CDR2 YNNKEL (reference sequence). The CDR3 loop spans 16 amino acids. This CDR3 reads CASSSAAGARPYEQYF. DNA of the CDR3: TGTGCCAGCAGCTCGGCCGCGGGGGCTAGGCCCTACGAGCAGTACTTC.

This clonotype was recorded at least ten times. V is TRBV4-1 and J is TRBJ2-6; tentative D call: TRBD2 (5 bases). The CDR3 loop spans 17 amino acids. CDR1 and CDR2 from the germline V gene are MGHRA and YSYEKL. The ends were cut back, 4 bases at V and 4 bases at J, with 17 bases in the middle. The CDR3: CASSLRGPTEGANVLTF. The CDR3, as DNA: TGCGCCAGCAGCCTTAGAGGGCCGACGGAGGGGGCCAACGTCCTGACTTTC.

This clonotype was counted at least ten times. This chain joins TRBV2 and TRBJ2-1; 8 bases are shared with TRBD2. This CDR3 contains 15 residues. Germline-derived CDR1 and CDR2 are SNHLY and FYNNEI. Germline trimming cut 2 bases from V and 6 bases from J; bases unmatched to any gene: 6. The CDR3 nucleotides read TGTGCCAGCAGTGAAACCAGCGGGAGCCCCAATGAGCAGTTCTTC. Translating it yields CASSETSGSPNEQFF.

This chain connects TRBV5-6 to TRBJ2-3; weak D call: TRBD1 (6 bases). This CDR3 has 18 amino acids. Deletions cut 4 bases from V and 0 bases from J, with 21 bases between. The V gene's germline CDR1 is SGHDT and CDR2 YYEEEE. CDR3 nucleotide sequence: TGTGCCAGCAGCCCTGTTTACAGGGCCGTTTCGAGCACAGATACGCAGTATTTT. Translation: CASSPVYRAVSSTDTQYF. The variable domain in full, completed from reference TRBV5-6 and TRBJ2-3, reads DAGVTQSPTHLIKTRGQQVTLRCSPKSGHDTVSWYQQALGQGPQFIFQYYEEEERQRGNFPDRFSGHQFPNYSSELNVNALLLGDSALYLCASSPVYRAVSSTDTQYFGPGTRLTVL.

This clonotype rates as medium-sized (0.01 to 0.1%). The rearrangement uses TRBV7-6 and TRBJ1-1; the D gene is possibly TRBD1 (6 bases). V lost 8 bases and J 5 bases, leaving 18 bases between the germline ends. Germline V gene lookup returns CDR1 SGHVS and CDR2 FNYEAQ. The CDR3 is 14 amino acids. In nucleotides, the CDR3 is TGTGCCAGCGGCGCCGGGGGGCCGGTGACTGAAGCTTTCTTT. Protein: CASGAGGPVTEAFF.

This clonotype was recorded many times. A junction end diverges from the germline sequence, so it may reflect a read error. This chain links TRBV3-1 with TRBJ1-5; D might be TRBD1 (5 bases). The germline CDR1 and CDR2 sequences are LGHDT and YNNKEL (reference sequence). The CDR3 runs to 16 residues. CDR3 DNA: TGTGCCAGCAGACAAGAATCAGGGTATAGCAATCAGCCCCAGCATTTT. Its translation is CASRQESGYSNQPQHF.

This clonotype was seen many times. The chain links TRBV5-1 to TRBJ2-5; 9 bases fit TRBD2. The CDR3 covers 16 residues. V gave up 1 base and J gave up 5 bases; unmatched junction bases: 9. The V gene's germline CDR1 is SGHRS and CDR2 YFSETQ. The CDR3, as DNA: TGCGCCAGCAGCTTGTGGCGAGCGGGAGGACGGGAGACCCAGTACTTC. Translated, it gives CASSLWRAGGRETQYF.

This clonotype was seen repeatedly, ten times or more. The gene calls are TRBV6-2 or TRBV6-3 and TRBJ2-7, with TRBD2 matching 12 bases. This CDR3 contains 16 residues. The ends lost 4 bases at V and 6 bases at J; junction bases unmatched: 10. The germline gives CDR1 MNHEY, CDR2 SVGEGT. The CDR3 DNA sequence: TGTGCCAGCAGTTCCTGGACTAGCGGGAAGTCGTTCGAGCAGTACGTC. This codes for CASSSWTSGKSFEQYV.

This clonotype was recorded at least ten times. The gene calls are TRBV24-1 and TRBJ2-3; D assignment may be TRBD1 or TRBD2 (5 bases each). The CDR3 totals 13 residues. The V end lost 9 bases, the J end lost 5 bases, and 14 bases lay between the germline ends. Germline V CDR1 and CDR2: KGHDR, SFDVKD. The CDR3 region has the DNA TGTGCCACCGCGCAACCTGGGGGAGATACGCAGTATTTT. Residues: CATAQPGGDTQYF.

This clonotype has just a few counts. The J gene is TRBJ1-1, the V gene TRBV4-3; D possibly corresponds to TRBD1 (5 bases). Germline V gene sequence: CDR1 LGHNA, CDR2 YSLEER. This CDR3 contains 17 residues. The V end lost 4 bases, the J end lost 4 bases, and 22 bases lay between the germline ends. The CDR3 DNA sequence: TGCGCCAGCAGCCTCAACGCAGGGAGCCTCCAAGGCACTGAAGCTTTCTTT. Translation: CASSLNAGSLQGTEAFF.